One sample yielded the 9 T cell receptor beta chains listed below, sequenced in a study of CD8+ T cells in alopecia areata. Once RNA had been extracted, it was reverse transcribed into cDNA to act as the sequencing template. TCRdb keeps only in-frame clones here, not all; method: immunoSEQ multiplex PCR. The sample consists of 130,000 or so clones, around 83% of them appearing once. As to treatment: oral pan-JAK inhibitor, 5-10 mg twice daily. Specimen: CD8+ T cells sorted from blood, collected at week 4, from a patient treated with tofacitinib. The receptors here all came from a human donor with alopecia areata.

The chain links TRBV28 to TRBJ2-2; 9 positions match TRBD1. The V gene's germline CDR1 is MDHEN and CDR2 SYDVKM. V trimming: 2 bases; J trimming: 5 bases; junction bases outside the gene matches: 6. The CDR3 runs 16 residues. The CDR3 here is CASSLAQGALTGELFF. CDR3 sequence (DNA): TGTGCCAGCAGTTTAGCACAGGGGGCTTTAACCGGGGAGCTGTTTTTT.

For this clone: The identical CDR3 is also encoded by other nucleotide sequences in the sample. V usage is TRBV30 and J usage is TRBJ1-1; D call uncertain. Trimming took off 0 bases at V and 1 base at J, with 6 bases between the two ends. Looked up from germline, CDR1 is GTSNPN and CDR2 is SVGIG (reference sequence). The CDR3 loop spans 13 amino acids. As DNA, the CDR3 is TGTGCCTGGAGTGTGGGAGGGAACACTGAAGCTTTCTTT. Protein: CAWSVGGNTEAFF. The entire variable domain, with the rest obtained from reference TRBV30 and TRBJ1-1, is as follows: SQTIHQWPATLVQPVGSPLSLECTVEGTSNPNLYWYRQAAGRGLQLLFYSVGIGQISSEVPQNLSASRPQDRQFILSSKKLLLSDSGFYLCAWSVGGNTEAFFGQGTRLTVV.

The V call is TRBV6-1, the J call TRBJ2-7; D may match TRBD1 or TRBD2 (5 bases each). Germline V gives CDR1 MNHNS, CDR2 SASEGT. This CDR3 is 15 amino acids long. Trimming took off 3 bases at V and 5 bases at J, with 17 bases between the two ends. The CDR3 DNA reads TGTGCCAGCAGTGACCGGGACCCCGTCATGGACGAGCAGTACTTC. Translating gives CASSDRDPVMDEQYF.

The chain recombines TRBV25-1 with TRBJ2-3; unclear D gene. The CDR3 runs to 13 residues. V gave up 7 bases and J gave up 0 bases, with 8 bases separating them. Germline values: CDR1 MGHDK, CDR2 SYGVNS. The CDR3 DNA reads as TGTGCCAGCACTCGGTCGAGCACAGATACGCAGTATTTT. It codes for CASTRSSTDTQYF.

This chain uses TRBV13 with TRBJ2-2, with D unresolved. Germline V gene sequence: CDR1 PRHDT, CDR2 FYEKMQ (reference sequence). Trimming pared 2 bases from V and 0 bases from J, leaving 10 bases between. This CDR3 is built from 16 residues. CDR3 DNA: TGTGCCAGCAGCTTACTGGATACCGCGAACACCGGGGAGCTGTTTTTT. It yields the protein CASSLLDTANTGELFF.

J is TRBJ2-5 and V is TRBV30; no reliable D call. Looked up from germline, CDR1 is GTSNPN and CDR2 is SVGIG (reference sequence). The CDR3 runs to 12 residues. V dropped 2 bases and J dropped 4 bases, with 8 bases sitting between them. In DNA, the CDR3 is TGTGCCTGGAGTCAGGAAGCAGAGACCCAGTACTTC. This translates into CAWSQEAETQYF.

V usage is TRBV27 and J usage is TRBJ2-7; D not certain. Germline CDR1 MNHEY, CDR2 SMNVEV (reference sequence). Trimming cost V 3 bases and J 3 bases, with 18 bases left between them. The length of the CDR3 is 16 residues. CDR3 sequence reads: CASSLKRALKGYEQYF. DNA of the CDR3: TGTGCCAGCAGTTTGAAAAGGGCCCTTAAGGGCTACGAGCAGTACTTC.

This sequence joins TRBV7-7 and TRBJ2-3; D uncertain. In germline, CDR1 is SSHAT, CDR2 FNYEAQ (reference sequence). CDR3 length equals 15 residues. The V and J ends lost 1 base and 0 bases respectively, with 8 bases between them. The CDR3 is CASSLGSASTDTQYF. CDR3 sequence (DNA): TGTGCCAGCAGCTTAGGGAGCGCTAGCACAGATACGCAGTATTTT.

Here the CDR3 DNA reads TGTGCCTGGAGTGCTGGACGGGGCTGGGACGAGCAGTACTTC. Amino acid sequence: CAWSAGRGWDEQYF. This chain joins TRBV30 and TRBJ2-7; D is possibly TRBD1 or TRBD2 (5 bases each). CDR3 length: 14 amino acids. The germline V gene encodes CDR1 GTSNPN and CDR2 SVGIG (reference sequence). Trimming removed 1 base from V and 5 bases from J, with 15 bases in between.